This passage covers 13 T cell receptor beta chains from one sample sequenced in a study of blood T cell repertoires in COVID-19. Repertoires were generated with immunoSEQ multiplex PCR, while TCRdb's copy carries only in-frame clones and drops some. The data show roughly 250,000 clones, with about nine tenths seen just once and roughly 4% held by the top ten. The material sequenced was peripheral blood. These receptors all come from a man aged 60 to 69 who had recovered from COVID-19.

The genes are TRBV19 and TRBJ2-3; 15 bases map to TRBD2. The germline CDR1 and CDR2 sequences are LNHDA and SQIVND (reference sequence). CDR3 length: 20 residues. With 3 bases clipped from V and 2 bases from J, the junction kept 12 bases outside the gene matches. Here the CDR3 DNA reads TGTGCCAGTAGTATGACTCCGCCGGGACTAGCGGGGGGCCTCACAGATACGCAGTATTTT. It translates to CASSMTPPGLAGGLTDTQYF.

The V and J genes are TRBV12-5 and TRBJ2-2; 16 nucleotides match TRBD2. With V trimmed by 6 bases and J by 5 bases, 9 bases remained unmatched. The CDR3 runs to 18 residues. The germline V gene encodes CDR1 LGHNT and CDR2 FRNRAP. The CDR3 reads CASGSNTGLAGGTGELFF. The DNA for the CDR3 is TGTGCTAGTGGATCAAATACGGGACTAGCGGGGGGGACCGGGGAGCTGTTTTTT.

The V and J genes are TRBV11-3 and TRBJ2-5; D perhaps matches TRBD1 (6 bases). Germline V CDR1 and CDR2: SGHNT, YENEEA. Trimming pared 6 bases from V and 0 bases from J, leaving 17 bases between. The CDR3 is 16 residues long. CDR3 DNA: TGTGCCAGCAGTCTAGGACAGTCGACGTACCAAGAGACCCAGTACTTC. Encoded protein: CASSLGQSTYQETQYF.

The rearrangement joins TRBV18 to TRBJ2-1; TRBD1 matches at 11 bases. Germline trimming cut 5 bases from V and 0 bases from J; bases unmatched to any gene: 3. Germline lookup yields CDR1 KGHSH and CDR2 LQKENI. CDR3 length equals 16 residues. The CDR3 coding sequence is TGTGCCAGCTCAGCCGGGACAGGGGGCTCCTACAATGAGCAGTTCTTC. Encoded protein: CASSAGTGGSYNEQFF.

V usage is TRBV27 and J usage is TRBJ1-2; tentatively, D is TRBD1 (6 bases). The CDR3 covers 13 residues. Trimming shortened V by 6 bases and J by 6 bases, and 14 bases separated the two germline ends. Per germline, CDR1 MNHEY and CDR2 SMNVEV (reference sequence). CDR3 residues: CASRPGGANGYTF. CDR3 nucleotides: TGTGCCAGCAGGCCCGGGGGGGCGAATGGCTACACCTTC.

The J gene is TRBJ2-1, the V gene TRBV4-2; 12 bases agree with TRBD2. Germline-derived CDR1 and CDR2 are LGHNA and YNFKEQ. This CDR3 region has 19 residues. V gave up 5 bases and J gave up 0 bases; unmatched junction bases: 11. CDR3 protein: CASSLEMGLAGLSYNEQFF. CDR3 in DNA: TGTGCCAGCAGCTTAGAGATGGGACTAGCGGGTCTCTCCTACAATGAGCAGTTCTTC.

To note about this clone: The same CDR3 is also encoded by other DNA sequences in this sample. V usage is TRBV12-3 or TRBV12-4 and J usage is TRBJ1-1, with 7 positions matching TRBD1. V trimming: 6 bases; J trimming: 1 base; junction bases outside the gene matches: 2. There are 13 residues in the CDR3. Written as DNA, the CDR3 is TGTGCCAGCAGCAGACAGGGGAACACTGAAGCTTTCTTT. Its translation is CASSRQGNTEAFF.

The rearrangement links TRBV19 to TRBJ2-2; possible D gene TRBD2, 5 bases. Trimming pared 7 bases from V and 2 bases from J, leaving 14 bases between. Germline CDR1 LNHDA, CDR2 SQIVND (reference sequence). The CDR3 is 15 residues long. DNA of the CDR3: TGTGCCAGTAACCTTCTACCGGGAAACACCGGGGAGCTGTTTTTT. Its translation is CASNLLPGNTGELFF.

This clone is a singleton in its sample. This sequence joins TRBV12-5 and TRBJ1-3, with a possible D match to TRBD1 (5 bases). The CDR3 sequence is 15 residues long. The V gene lost 7 bases and the J gene lost 0 bases, with 13 bases spanning the gap. Germline V gene lookup returns CDR1 LGHNT and CDR2 FRNRAP. This CDR3 reads CASALTGDSGNTIYF. DNA of the CDR3: TGTGCTAGTGCCCTAACAGGCGACTCTGGAAACACCATATATTTT.

This clone was picked up one time. This chain uses TRBV29-1 with TRBJ2-5, with 7 bases matching TRBD2. Germline lookup yields CDR1 SQVTM and CDR2 ANQGSEA. This CDR3 is 11 amino acids long. The J segment lost 4 bases and the V segment lost 5 bases, leaving 1 base of the junction unmatched. The CDR3 is CSVREGETQYF. Written as DNA, the CDR3 is TGCAGCGTTAGGGAGGGAGAGACCCAGTACTTC.

The genes are TRBV12-5 and TRBJ2-5; no clear D. The CDR3 totals 13 residues. V lost 2 bases to trimming and J lost 5 bases, with 9 bases between them. The germline CDR1 and CDR2 sequences are LGHNT and FRNRAP. CDR3 sequence (DNA): TGTGCTAGTGGTTTGACCAGCGCGGAGACCCAGTACTTC. It specifies CASGLTSAETQYF.

V usage is TRBV4-2 and J usage is TRBJ1-5; D gene uncertain. The CDR3 contains 15 residues. Trimming left V 1 base short and J 1 base short, with 8 bases between. Germline V gene sequence: CDR1 LGHNA, CDR2 YNFKEQ. In DNA form, the CDR3 reads TGTGCCAGCAGCCAAGGGCAGTCAAGCAATCAGCCCCAGCATTTT. The encoded protein is CASSQGQSSNQPQHF.

This clone was recorded only once. The chain is built from TRBV18 and TRBJ2-2; TRBD2 agrees at 7 bases. The trim removed 3 bases at V and 5 bases at J, leaving 3 bases unmatched. CDR1 is KGHSH and CDR2 is LQKENI in the germline V gene. The CDR3 runs 14 residues. In DNA, the CDR3 is TGTGCCAGCTCACCCAGTAGCGGGACCGGGGAGCTGTTTTTT. Protein sequence: CASSPSSGTGELFF.